The 21 T cell receptor beta chains reported below all come from one sample, sequenced in a study of PD-L1 blockade in urothelial cancer. Here immunoSEQ multiplex PCR was the method, and the copy in TCRdb shows in-frame clones only, minus some. Here the sample spans about 80,000 clones, 75% to 90% being singletons. Sequenced here: PBMCs, sampled around atezolizumab (anti-PD-L1) treatment. The receptors come from a woman in her sixties or seventies with urothelial cancer.

J is TRBJ2-7 and V is TRBV10-2, with 10 bases lining up with TRBD2. CDR1 and CDR2 from the germline V gene are WSHSY and SAAADI. This CDR3 is built from 14 residues. Trimming at V came to 6 bases and at J to 6 bases, leaving 8 bases not matched to a gene. The CDR3 sequence: CASRVAGGPSEQYF. The CDR3 DNA follows: TGCGCCAGCAGAGTAGCGGGAGGCCCGAGCGAGCAGTACTTC.

This sequence joins TRBV29-1 and TRBJ1-2; D not resolved. Trimming left V 0 bases short and J 4 bases short, with 6 bases between. CDR1 SQVTM and CDR2 ANQGSEA come from the germline V gene. The CDR3 sequence is 12 residues long. CDR3 sequence reads: CSVEDAFYGYTF. CDR3 nucleotide sequence: TGCAGCGTTGAAGACGCGTTCTATGGCTACACCTTC.

The chain recombines TRBV28 with TRBJ2-2; no reliable D call. The germline V gene encodes CDR1 MDHEN and CDR2 SYDVKM. The CDR3 has 14 amino acids. V shed 5 bases and J shed 5 bases, with 12 bases lying between them. Here the CDR3 DNA reads TGTGCCAGCAGTCCGCCAATAGTGACCGGGGAGCTGTTTTTT. This gives the protein CASSPPIVTGELFF.

The rearrangement links TRBV19 to TRBJ2-7; D is perhaps TRBD2 (6 bases). Germline lookup yields CDR1 LNHDA and CDR2 SQIVND (reference sequence). Trimming removed 6 bases from V and 7 bases from J, with 19 bases in between. The CDR3 has 14 amino acids. The CDR3 coding sequence is TGTGCCAGTAGCCCGGGATTCGGGACTCGGGAGCAGTACTTC. This sequence encodes CASSPGFGTREQYF.

J is TRBJ2-7 and V is TRBV5-1; 10 bases align to TRBD1. Germline V lookup: CDR1 SGHRS, CDR2 YFSETQ. The length of the CDR3 is 15 residues. The V segment lost 2 bases and the J segment 3 bases; nucleotides outside the gene matches: 5. CDR3 region: CASSLPGTGVYEQYF. The CDR3 DNA reads as TGCGCCAGCAGCTTACCCGGGACAGGGGTCTACGAGCAGTACTTC. The full variable domain, completed using reference TRBV5-1 and TRBJ2-7, is KAGVTQTPRYLIKTRGQQVTLSCSPISGHRSVSWYQQTPGQGLQFLFEYFSETQRNKGNFPGRFSGRQFSNSRSEMNVSTLELGDSALYLCASSLPGTGVYEQYFGPGTRLTVT.

The V and J genes are TRBV19 and TRBJ1-2, with a possible D match to TRBD1 (5 bases). The CDR3 totals 14 residues. V lost 2 bases and J lost 3, with 10 bases in between. Germline V gene lookup returns CDR1 LNHDA and CDR2 SQIVND (reference sequence). The CDR3 DNA is TGTGCCAGTAGTATACAGGGCACTGACTATGGCTACACCTTC. Translated, it gives CASSIQGTDYGYTF.

The chain employs TRBV28 and TRBJ1-5; no clear D gene. The germline V and J ends were trimmed by 3 bases and 0 bases, with 6 bases remaining between them. CDR1 is MDHEN, CDR2 SYDVKM, per germline. This CDR3 contains 14 residues. The CDR3 region is CASSFGVSNQPQHF. In DNA, the CDR3 is TGTGCCAGCAGTTTCGGGGTTAGCAATCAGCCCCAGCATTTT.

The CDR3 DNA follows: TGCGCCAGCAGCCAAGATCTGGCGGGGCAGATCGGCGGCTACACCTTC. Its translation: CASSQDLAGQIGGYTF. The chain links TRBV4-1 to TRBJ1-2; weak D call: TRBD1 (5 bases). V gave up 0 bases and J gave up 8 bases, with 19 bases separating them. The CDR3 contains 16 residues. CDR1 is MGHRA, CDR2 YSYEKL, per germline.

V and J are TRBV5-4 and TRBJ1-1, with 7 bases lining up with TRBD1. The germline gives CDR1 SGHNT, CDR2 YYREEE (reference sequence). This CDR3 has 14 amino acids. The trim removed 4 bases at V and 6 bases at J, leaving 9 bases unmatched. Written as DNA, the CDR3 is TGTGCCAGCAGCCCAGACAGGGTTCGGTCTGAAGCTTTCTTT. Translation gives CASSPDRVRSEAFF.

The chain is built from TRBV13 and TRBJ1-1; 11 positions agree with TRBD1. CDR3 length equals 16 residues. Germline V gives CDR1 PRHDT, CDR2 FYEKMQ (reference sequence). The ends lost 5 bases at V and 0 bases at J; junction bases unmatched: 5. The CDR3, as DNA: TGTGCCAGCAGCCGACAGGGACAGGGGGTGAACACTGAAGCTTTCTTT. Protein product: CASSRQGQGVNTEAFF.

The gene calls are TRBV4-3 and TRBJ2-3; D is unresolved. V was trimmed by 1 base and J by 0 bases, leaving 11 bases between them. CDR1 is LGHNA, CDR2 YSLEER, per germline. The CDR3 sequence is 16 residues long. CDR3 amino acids: CASSQGWRSSTDTQYF. CDR3 nucleotide sequence: TGCGCCAGCAGCCAAGGATGGCGGTCGAGCACAGATACGCAGTATTTT.

This clone showed up just once. CDR3 coding DNA: TGTGCCAGCAGTGTAGGGGGCGGCGATCAGCCCCAGCATTTT. This codes for CASSVGGGDQPQHF. V and J are TRBV6-1 and TRBJ1-5; 7 bases align to TRBD1. V lost 4 bases to trimming and J lost 5 bases; unmatched junction nucleotides: 5. The CDR3 runs 14 residues. From germline, CDR1 is MNHNS and CDR2 SASEGT.

This clone showed up just a few times. The chain couples TRBV18 to TRBJ1-5; a weak D match, TRBD1 (6 bases). This CDR3 spans 16 amino acids. The germline V gene encodes CDR1 KGHSH and CDR2 LQKENI. Between the trimmed V and J ends, which lost 0 bases and 3 bases, there was a span of 12 bases. The CDR3 is CASSPPGGIFNQPQHF. The CDR3 DNA reads as TGTGCCAGCTCACCACCAGGGGGAATCTTCAATCAGCCCCAGCATTTT.

Of note for this clone: Other DNA sequences in the sample encode the same CDR3. The chain joins TRBV27 to TRBJ1-5; 8 bases agree with TRBD1. The CDR3 is made up of 14 amino acids. Germline V gives CDR1 MNHEY, CDR2 SMNVEV (reference sequence). Unmatched junction bases numbered 2, after V lost 2 bases and J lost 5 bases. This CDR3 is CASSLQGAHQPQHF. The CDR3, as DNA: TGTGCCAGCAGTTTACAGGGGGCGCATCAGCCCCAGCATTTT.

The chain uses TRBV6-5 and TRBJ2-1, with TRBD1 matching over 9 bases. The length of the CDR3 is 13 residues. CDR1 is MNHEY, CDR2 SVGAGI, per germline. V lost 6 bases, J lost 9 bases, and 6 bases stayed unmatched. The CDR3 reads CASRRDRVSEQFF. CDR3 coding DNA: TGTGCCAGCAGGAGGGACAGGGTTAGTGAGCAGTTCTTC.

The chain combines TRBV2 with TRBJ2-7, with 10 bases identical to TRBD1. V was clipped by 6 bases and J by 7 bases; unmatched bases: 9. The CDR3 extends over 14 amino acids. The germline gives CDR1 SNHLY, CDR2 FYNNEI. The CDR3 region has the DNA TGTGCCAGCAGCACCGACAGGGGGCGGGGGGAGCAGTACTTC. Translation: CASSTDRGRGEQYF.

V gene TRBV11-3 combines with J gene TRBJ2-1; 7 nucleotides agree with TRBD2. CDR1 is SGHNT and CDR2 is YENEEA in the germline V gene. J gave up 3 bases and V 5 bases, and 10 bases lay outside the gene matches. The CDR3 is 16 amino acids. CDR3 loop: CASSPLGGGSYNEQFF. Here the CDR3 DNA reads TGTGCCAGCAGCCCCCTTGGGGGGGGGAGCTACAATGAGCAGTTCTTC.

The chain employs TRBV18 and TRBJ2-7; 10 bases agree with TRBD1. The CDR3 runs 20 residues. J lost 7 bases, V lost 2 bases, and 23 bases had no gene match. Germline loops: CDR1 KGHSH, CDR2 LQKENI. The CDR3 sequence is CASSPFPPFMGQGFPGEQYF. The CDR3 region has the DNA TGTGCCAGCTCACCATTTCCCCCGTTTATGGGACAGGGGTTCCCCGGGGAGCAGTACTTC.

The rearrangement links TRBV9 to TRBJ2-2; no firm D call. From germline, CDR1 is SGDLS and CDR2 YYNGEE. V was trimmed by 3 bases and J by 2 bases, leaving 5 bases between them. This CDR3 is built from 13 residues. In DNA form, the CDR3 reads TGTGCCAGCAGCGACAGAAACACCGGGGAGCTGTTTTTT. Amino acid sequence: CASSDRNTGELFF.

V and J are TRBV7-3 and TRBJ2-5, with 10 bases that match TRBD2. The V and J ends lost 2 bases and 5 bases, in that order; junction bases with no gene match: 11. Germline values: CDR1 SGHTA, CDR2 FQGTGA. The CDR3 totals 17 residues. The DNA of the CDR3 is TGTGCCAGCAGCTTAGGTCTCGTAGCGGGAGGAGGTGAGACCCAGTACTTC. It translates to CASSLGLVAGGGETQYF.

This chain links TRBV7-8 with TRBJ2-2, with D tentatively TRBD1 (5 bases). CDR1 and CDR2 from the germline V gene are SGHVS and FQNEAQ. CDR3 length: 13 amino acids. The V gene lost 3 bases and the J gene lost 6 bases, with 8 bases spanning the gap. The CDR3 here is CASSFQGSGELFF. In nucleotides, the CDR3 is TGTGCCAGCAGCTTCCAGGGTTCCGGGGAGCTGTTTTTT.